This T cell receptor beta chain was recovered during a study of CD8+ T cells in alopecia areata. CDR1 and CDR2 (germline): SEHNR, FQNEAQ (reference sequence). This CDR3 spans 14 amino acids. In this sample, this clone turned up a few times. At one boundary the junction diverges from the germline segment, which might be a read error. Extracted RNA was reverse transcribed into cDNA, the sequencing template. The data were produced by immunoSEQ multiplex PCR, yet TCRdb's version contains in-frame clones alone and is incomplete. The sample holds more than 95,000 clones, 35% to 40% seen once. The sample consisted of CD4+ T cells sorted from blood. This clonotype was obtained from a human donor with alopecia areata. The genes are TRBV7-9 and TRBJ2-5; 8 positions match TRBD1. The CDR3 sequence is CASSQGAAQGTQYF. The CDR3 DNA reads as TGTGCCAGCAGCCAGGGGGCCGCCCAAGGGACCCAGTACTTC.